This note documents a single T cell receptor (beta chain) sequence. TCRdb's copy holds only in-frame clones and misses some; the assay was immunoSEQ multiplex PCR. Of fewer than 350,000 clones in the sample, about 91% were seen once. This entry belongs to a study of blood T cell repertoires in COVID-19. Turning to the study itself: Acute-phase and convalescent COVID-19 samples originated in the United States, Italy and Spain.

All enrollees were roughly 18 to 95 years old and from approximately 24 US areas. The sample comprised PBMCs or T cells enriched from blood (not recorded which). The TCR sequence derives from a woman aged 40 to 50 who had recovered from COVID-19.

CDR3 sequence: CASSVVRGQTQKLFF. The CDR3 bases are TGTGCCAGCAGTGTGGTAAGGGGACAAACCCAAAAACTGTTTTTT. The V call is TRBV2, the J call TRBJ1-4; a possible D gene is TRBD1 (6 bases). Between the trimmed V and J ends, which lost 4 bases and 9 bases, there was a span of 18 bases. This CDR3 has 15 amino acids. Germline-derived CDR1 and CDR2 are SNHLY and FYNNEI.